Each of the 10 T cell receptor beta chains below was sequenced from the same sample in a study of metastatic and nonmetastatic thyroid tumors. TCRdb re-analyzed the PCR reads through MiXCR. This sample has roughly 30,000 clones; 15% to 20% occur once, and the top ten carry 8% to 11%. No treatment had been given to any patient before thyroid surgery. Sequencing input: blood. The receptors were gathered from a female donor with papillary thyroid cancer or a benign thyroid nodule (not recorded which). Some clones in this sample may be carry-over from other donors' samples.

Remarks on this clone: At one end the junction does not follow the germline gene, possibly because of a read error. V gene TRBV3-1 combines with J gene TRBJ1-1, with D possibly being TRBD1 (5 bases). Germline loops: CDR1 LGHDT, CDR2 YNNKEL (reference sequence). The CDR3 runs 14 residues. CDR3 sequence reads: CASMSTVIYTEALF. For the CDR3, the DNA is TGTGCCAGCATGTCGACAGTGATATACACTGAAGCTCTCTTT.

This clone was seen at least ten times. This chain joins TRBV10-3 and TRBJ2-3; D possibly corresponds to TRBD1 (5 bases). CDR1 and CDR2 (germline): ENHRY, SYGVKD. The CDR3 runs to 15 residues. V lost 4 bases to trimming and J lost 1 base, with 12 bases between them. As DNA, the CDR3 is TGTGCCATCAGTGTAGCAGGGAAAGGCACAGATACGCAGTATTTT. Translation gives CAISVAGKGTDTQYF.

As for this clone: The junction departs from germline at one end; a sequencing error may be responsible. The chain carries TRBV9 and TRBJ1-2, with D unresolved. The CDR3 consists of 13 residues. Germline CDR1 is SGDLS and CDR2 is YYNGEE. As DNA, the CDR3 is TGTTCCAGCAGCGTATGGGAGGGCCTTGGCTACACCTTC. As protein: CSSSVWEGLGYTF.

This clone is medium-sized. The rearrangement joins TRBV6-1 to TRBJ2-2; possibly TRBD1 or TRBD2 for D (5 bases each). The CDR3 extends over 14 amino acids. Germline V gene sequence: CDR1 MNHNS, CDR2 SASEGT. The germline V and J ends were trimmed by 3 bases and 6 bases, with 11 bases remaining between them. CDR3 bases: TGTGCCAGCAGTGACGGTGAGGGGTCCGGGGAGCTGTTTTTT. This codes for CASSDGEGSGELFF.

Ten or more counts support this clone. This chain uses TRBV5-6 with TRBJ2-5; D is perhaps TRBD2 (5 bases). Between the trimmed V and J ends, which lost 1 base and 5 bases, there was a span of 15 bases. CDR1 and CDR2 (germline): SGHDT, YYEEEE. The CDR3 consists of 15 residues. The CDR3 reads CASSLYGGLAETQYF. In DNA, the CDR3 is TGTGCCAGCAGCTTGTACGGAGGATTGGCGGAGACCCAGTACTTC. Looking up the rest from reference TRBV5-6 and TRBJ2-5 gives the full variable domain: DAGVTQSPTHLIKTRGQQVTLRCSPKSGHDTVSWYQQALGQGPQFIFQYYEEEERQRGNFPDRFSGHQFPNYSSELNVNALLLGDSALYLCASSLYGGLAETQYFGPGTRLLVL.

At least ten counts were recorded for this clone. One junction end does not reproduce the germline sequence, and a read error may be involved. The chain uses TRBV9 and TRBJ1-2; D is possibly TRBD1 (5 bases). CDR1 is SGDLS, CDR2 YYNGEE, per germline. This CDR3 comprises 12 residues. CDR3 sequence reads: CASSVSQTEYAF. DNA for the CDR3: TGTGCCAGCAGCGTGTCCCAGACAGAATACGCCTTC.

This clone appeared many times. This chain joins TRBV4-1 and TRBJ2-7; 7 nucleotides match TRBD1. CDR1 is MGHRA and CDR2 is YSYEKL in the germline V gene. The J segment lost 3 bases and the V segment lost 1 base, leaving 6 bases of the junction unmatched. The length of the CDR3 is 15 residues. Here the CDR3 reads CASSQGWGQHYEQYF. CDR3 DNA sequence: TGCGCCAGCAGCCAAGGCTGGGGACAGCACTACGAGCAGTACTTC.

This clone appeared many times. This chain joins TRBV19 and TRBJ1-5; D remains unclear. Between the trimmed V and J ends, which lost 3 bases and 7 bases, there was a span of 13 bases. The CDR3 has 14 amino acids. CDR1 is LNHDA and CDR2 is SQIVND in the germline V gene (reference sequence). CDR3 sequence (DNA): TGTGCCAGTAGTATCCGGGGAAATCACCAGCCCCAGCATTTT. Its protein product is CASSIRGNHQPQHF.

This clone was counted between two and nine times. This chain uses TRBV6-1 with TRBJ2-5, with 7 bases that match TRBD2. This CDR3 region has 18 residues. Trimming removed 1 base from V and 5 bases from J; junction bases left unmatched: 16. In germline, CDR1 is MNHNS, CDR2 SASEGT. The CDR3 bases are TGTGCCAGCAGTGAAGATGGTCAGCGGGGTTGGCCTAAGGAGACCCAGTACTTC. Encoded protein: CASSEDGQRGWPKETQYF.

Of note for this clone: A clone one base away is much larger, so this may be a read error. V is TRBV20-1 and J is TRBJ2-3; D unresolved. The CDR3 contains 14 residues. Trimming removed 6 bases from V and 2 bases from J, with 15 bases in between. Germline CDR1 and CDR2: DFQATT and SNEGSKA (reference sequence). The CDR3 spells CSAQAHLDTDTQYF. The CDR3 DNA reads as TGCAGTGCCCAGGCACATCTAGACACAGATACGCAGTATTTT.